The source of this TCR beta chain is a study of CD4 T cell repertoires in COVID-19. Across the whole study: Relabeled CFSE-low cells, IL-2-expanded for 9 to 10 days, met spikes from other coronaviruses.

Study outcomes and limitations: Between about 7 and 27% of SARS-CoV-2 clonotypes also appeared in SARS-CoV and/or HKU1 spike cultures. Several top expanded SARS-CoV-2-reactive clonotypes were shared by two or three memory subsets.

The CDR3 contains 14 residues. The V gene end was trimmed by 0 bases and the J gene end by 6 bases; junction bases not matched to a gene: 4. Germline V gene data show CDR1 as KGHSH and CDR2 as LQKENI. Clones were read by immunoSEQ multiplex PCR, and TCRdb kept only the in-frame ones, dropping some. Here the sample spans roughly 23,000 clones, about nine tenths being singletons. Details on this clone: Antigen: not known.

The memory T cells were sequenced right after ex vivo isolation, without culture. V is TRBV18 and J is TRBJ2-7; 8 nucleotides agree with TRBD2. This receptor was identified in a human donor who had COVID-19. The source material was central memory CD4+ T cells from blood, sampled before the COVID-19 pandemic. CDR3 sequence (DNA): TGTGCCAGCTCACCACCCTCTAGCGGGCGCGAGCAGTACTTC. Its protein is CASSPPSSGREQYF.